This T cell receptor beta chain derives from a study of blood T cell repertoires in COVID-19. Categorization into cohorts depended on clinical history that participants reported. Either two negative PCRs, clearance, or symptom resolution qualified Cohort 3 donors as recovered. Some clones are missing from TCRdb's copy, which holds only in-frame ones; the method was immunoSEQ multiplex PCR. The sample includes just over 350,000 clones, about 88% of them seen just once. This clonotype originated in a woman in her twenties or thirties who had recovered from COVID-19. Sequenced sample: PBMCs or T cells enriched from blood (not recorded which).

For the CDR3, the DNA is TGTGCCAGCAGCTCACAGACAGGGGACGAAGCTTTCTTT. It translates to CASSSQTGDEAFF. The chain carries TRBV7-3 and TRBJ1-1, with TRBD1 identical over 8 bases. The CDR3 sequence is 13 residues long. Per the germline V gene, CDR1 is SGHTA and CDR2 is FQGTGA. V shed 4 bases and J 8 bases; nucleotides not matched to a gene: 6.